The rows below give T cell receptor beta chains drawn from one sample of a study of T-cell reconstitution after alpha-beta-depleted transplantation in children. One entry per CDR3 protein results from TCRdb running MiXCR on the PCR reads. The data hold around 300,000 distinct CDR3 sequences, with around 20% observed a single time. Sample: PBMCs, mostly from graft donor cells, taken 180 days after TCRalphabeta/CD19-depleted stem cell transplant. Receptors originate from a male patient younger than 18 who had a stem cell transplant for acute lymphoblastic leukemia, so the T cells may come from the graft donor. Each CDR3 is given without its conserved first and last residue.

cdr3_aa: ASTRGRDRSEKLF
v_call: TRBV12-3/TRBV12-4
j_call: TRBJ1-4

cdr3_aa: AHGQGGGYT
v_call: TRBV10-3
j_call: TRBJ1-2

cdr3_aa: ASSYSSGASNQPQH
v_call: TRBV6-5
j_call: TRBJ1-5

cdr3_aa: ASSARGSPYEQY
v_call: TRBV9
j_call: TRBJ2-7

cdr3_aa: AISGGMPITSPLH
v_call: TRBV10-3
j_call: TRBJ1-6

cdr3_aa: ASSRRE
v_call: TRBV4-1
j_call: TRBJ1-2

cdr3_aa: ASSRTSGSPSNTGELF
v_call: TRBV5-1
j_call: TRBJ2-2

cdr3_aa: ASSHEGLALAEQY
v_call: TRBV6-5
j_call: TRBJ2-7

cdr3_aa: ASSLVGQRSSGANVLT
v_call: TRBV5-1
j_call: TRBJ2-6

cdr3_aa: ASSKAWTGQETQY
v_call: TRBV21-1
j_call: TRBJ2-5

cdr3_aa: ASSLIVVNTGELF
v_call: TRBV5-5
j_call: TRBJ2-2

cdr3_aa: ASSRDRGPQETQY
v_call: TRBV11-2
j_call: TRBJ2-5

cdr3_aa: ASSLLAGDVNEQF
v_call: TRBV12-3/TRBV12-4
j_call: TRBJ2-1

cdr3_aa: ASSPTGAPLLKNIQY
v_call: TRBV28
j_call: TRBJ2-4

cdr3_aa: ASSKRPSPNNFGIDQPQH
v_call: TRBV6-1
j_call: TRBJ1-5

cdr3_aa: ASSQVGAWGTEAF
v_call: TRBV4-2
j_call: TRBJ1-1

cdr3_aa: ASSQVSLGFVNTEAF
v_call: TRBV4-1
j_call: TRBJ1-1

cdr3_aa: ASSEATGQMAPLH
v_call: TRBV25-1
j_call: TRBJ1-6

cdr3_aa: ASSLVNRGRFYEQF
v_call: TRBV5-1
j_call: TRBJ2-1

cdr3_aa: ASSEGIGMNTEAF
v_call: TRBV2
j_call: TRBJ1-1

cdr3_aa: ASSLAAARTQY
v_call: TRBV7-3
j_call: TRBJ2-5

cdr3_aa: SAREGQGMETQY
v_call: TRBV20-1
j_call: TRBJ2-5

cdr3_aa: ASSVHPLASSTDTQY
v_call: TRBV9
j_call: TRBJ2-3

cdr3_aa: ATSRDRRGWADTQY
v_call: TRBV15
j_call: TRBJ2-3

cdr3_aa: ASSPYTDTQY
v_call: TRBV18
j_call: TRBJ2-3

cdr3_aa: ASSVAYQREEMQY
v_call: TRBV9
j_call: TRBJ2-7

cdr3_aa: ASSLGPYANTGELF
v_call: TRBV6-1
j_call: TRBJ2-2

cdr3_aa: ASRATSGYEQY
v_call: TRBV4-2
j_call: TRBJ2-7

cdr3_aa: ASKKGQVPYEQY
v_call: TRBV5-1
j_call: TRBJ2-7

cdr3_aa: ASSVATSTGELF
v_call: TRBV10-1
j_call: TRBJ2-2

cdr3_aa: ATRGRASKGPTYGYT
v_call: TRBV15
j_call: TRBJ1-2

cdr3_aa: ASGRLAGGDEQF
v_call: TRBV6-5
j_call: TRBJ2-1

cdr3_aa: ASSPGQMEELF
v_call: TRBV7-6
j_call: TRBJ2-2

cdr3_aa: ASSYLPAGSTDTQY
v_call: TRBV6-5
j_call: TRBJ2-3

cdr3_aa: ASSDGLEPREQF
v_call: TRBV7-9
j_call: TRBJ2-1

cdr3_aa: ASIMWRGLGAQETQY
v_call: TRBV2
j_call: TRBJ2-5

cdr3_aa: ASSLGGWGGSVQETQY
v_call: TRBV11-2
j_call: TRBJ2-5

cdr3_aa: ASSSIRGPSYNEQF
v_call: TRBV7-9
j_call: TRBJ2-1

cdr3_aa: ASSEGTNLYNEQF
v_call: TRBV14
j_call: TRBJ2-1

cdr3_aa: ASSLAVAGVIEQF
v_call: TRBV5-1
j_call: TRBJ2-1

cdr3_aa: ASSYKGWASGRTDTQY
v_call: TRBV6-5
j_call: TRBJ2-3

cdr3_aa: SADVAGTSWKY
v_call: TRBV20-1
j_call: TRBJ2-7

cdr3_aa: ASSRGRVETQY
v_call: TRBV4-1
j_call: TRBJ2-5

cdr3_aa: ASSLAMGGAEAF
v_call: TRBV7-9
j_call: TRBJ1-1

cdr3_aa: SVERGMVPNYGYT
v_call: TRBV29-1
j_call: TRBJ1-2

cdr3_aa: ASSHQRQADTQY
v_call: TRBV5-1
j_call: TRBJ2-3

cdr3_aa: ASSYSGDLDTQY
v_call: TRBV6-5
j_call: TRBJ2-3

cdr3_aa: ASSFTTNEKLF
v_call: TRBV9
j_call: TRBJ1-4

cdr3_aa: AWRLKARVTDTQY
v_call: TRBV7-9
j_call: TRBJ2-3